The next 15 T cell receptor beta chains were all read from a single sample in a study of control samples from healthy donors and cancer patients. TCRdb's table, derived via immunoSEQ multiplex PCR, lists solely in-frame clones and lacks some. There are 130,000 or so clones in the sample; about 90% occur only once, and approximately 7% lies in the top ten. Sequenced: blood. The receptor set was obtained from a man younger than 30 in good health.

This clone was detected only once. V and J are TRBV27 and TRBJ2-2; no definite D call. CDR1 is MNHEY and CDR2 is SMNVEV in the germline V gene (reference sequence). The CDR3 runs to 15 residues. The V and J ends lost 5 bases and 6 bases respectively, with 16 bases between them. CDR3 amino acids: CASSAPLSGAGELFF. The CDR3 bases are TGTGCCAGCAGTGCCCCCCTCTCGGGTGCCGGGGAGCTGTTTTTT.

V and J are TRBV19 and TRBJ1-2, with TRBD1 identical over 10 bases. Germline CDR1 reads LNHDA; CDR2 reads SQIVND (reference sequence). The CDR3 is 16 amino acids. The V and J ends lost 5 bases and 5 bases, in that order; junction bases with no gene match: 11. This CDR3 is CASSGNSGQGFYGYTF. The CDR3 DNA sequence: TGTGCCAGTAGTGGTAATTCGGGACAGGGGTTTTATGGCTACACCTTC.

The rearrangement joins TRBV2 to TRBJ2-7; the D gene is possibly TRBD2 (5 bases). Between the trimmed V and J ends, which lost 4 bases and 4 bases, there was a span of 14 bases. The CDR3 is 14 amino acids. Per germline, CDR1 SNHLY and CDR2 FYNNEI. The CDR3: CASSVVEARYEQYF. DNA for the CDR3: TGTGCCAGCAGTGTGGTGGAGGCCCGATACGAGCAGTACTTC.

The CDR3 region is CASSEEATSGVRRYF. The CDR3 region has the DNA TGTGCCAGCAGTGAAGAAGCGACTAGCGGGGTCCGCCGGTACTTC. This sequence joins TRBV2 and TRBJ2-7, with 11 bases aligning to TRBD2. The CDR3 extends over 15 amino acids. Germline CDR1 is SNHLY and CDR2 is FYNNEI. V lost 1 base to trimming and J lost 12 bases; unmatched junction nucleotides: 11.

V usage is TRBV7-2 and J usage is TRBJ1-6; D unresolved. Germline loops: CDR1 SGHTA, CDR2 FQGNSA. The CDR3 runs 14 residues. V lost 4 bases, J lost 7 bases, and 11 bases lay in between. This CDR3 reads CASSSRLGNSPLHF. The CDR3 coding sequence is TGTGCCAGCAGCTCCCGACTGGGAAATTCACCCCTCCACTTT.

The rearrangement links TRBV7-2 to TRBJ2-4, with 12 bases lining up with TRBD2. The V and J ends lost 0 bases and 5 bases, in that order; junction bases with no gene match: 11. Germline loops: CDR1 SGHTA, CDR2 FQGNSA. This CDR3 is built from 19 residues. The CDR3 nucleotides read TGTGCCAGCAGCTTAGCCCTAGCGGGGGGGTGGATCGAGGAAAACATTCAGTACTTC. It translates to CASSLALAGGWIEENIQYF.

This chain connects TRBV21-1 to TRBJ2-2; the DNA was not used to check the table's D call, TRBD1. TRBV21-1 constitutes a pseudogene. This CDR3 region has 15 residues. The CDR3 loop reads CASSNGTGVPGELFF. The CDR3 region has the DNA TGTGCCAGCAGCAACGGGACAGGGGTTCCCGGGGAGCTGTTTTTT.

The V call is TRBV14, the J call TRBJ1-2; D might be TRBD1 (5 bases). The CDR3 runs to 13 residues. Germline assignment: CDR1 SGHDN and CDR2 FVKESK. Trimming stripped 4 bases from V and 3 bases from J, with 9 bases between. The CDR3 reads CASSPWTHYGYTF. CDR3 in DNA: TGTGCCAGCAGCCCTTGGACACACTATGGCTACACCTTC.

This chain joins TRBV29-1 and TRBJ1-1; D is possibly TRBD1 (5 bases). Per the germline V gene, CDR1 is SQVTM and CDR2 is ANQGSEA. The length of the CDR3 is 11 residues. CDR3 loop: CYGGGDTEAFF. The CDR3 region has the DNA TGCTATGGTGGGGGGGACACTGAAGCTTTCTTT. The full variable domain, completed using reference TRBV29-1 and TRBJ1-1, is SAVISQKPSRDICQRGTSLTIQCQVDSQVTMMFWYRQQPGQSLTLIATANQGSEATYESGFVIDKFPISRPNLTFSTLTVSNMSPEDSSIYLCYGGGDTEAFFGQGTRLTVV.

V usage is TRBV4-2 and J usage is TRBJ2-7; 11 nucleotides line up with TRBD1. CDR1 and CDR2 from the germline V gene are LGHNA and YNFKEQ. With 0 bases clipped from V and 6 bases from J, the junction kept 1 base outside the gene matches. CDR3 length equals 14 residues. The CDR3 here is CASSQDGTGGEQYF. The CDR3 coding sequence is TGTGCCAGCAGCCAAGACGGGACAGGGGGCGAGCAGTACTTC.

The chain recombines TRBV4-1 with TRBJ1-5; D is undetermined. The germline gives CDR1 MGHRA, CDR2 YSYEKL. The CDR3 consists of 15 residues. V lost 3 bases and J lost 6, with 15 bases in between. The CDR3 is CASSQIPGEAQPQHF. In DNA, the CDR3 is TGCGCCAGCAGCCAGATCCCCGGGGAGGCTCAGCCCCAGCATTTT.

The chain combines TRBV15 with TRBJ2-2; possibly TRBD1 or TRBD2 for D (6 bases each). Looked up from germline, CDR1 is LNHNV and CDR2 is YYDKDF (reference sequence). CDR3 length: 16 amino acids. The V end lost 0 bases, the J end lost 5 bases, and 13 bases lay between the germline ends. The CDR3 loop reads CATSREQGGLTGELFF. CDR3 nucleotide sequence: TGTGCCACCAGCAGAGAACAGGGAGGACTTACCGGGGAGCTGTTTTTT.

CDR3 protein: CASSLMLGLEQFF. The CDR3 DNA reads TGTGCCAGCAGCTTAATGTTAGGCCTTGAGCAGTTCTTC. The chain combines TRBV7-3 with TRBJ2-1; D not certain. The germline V and J ends were trimmed by 1 base and 9 bases, with 10 bases remaining between them. The CDR3 contains 13 residues. Per the germline V gene, CDR1 is SGHTA and CDR2 is FQGTGA.

This chain's CDR3 is CASSLKGLAAYEQYF. The CDR3 nucleotides are TGCGCCAGCAGCTTGAAGGGACTAGCGGCCTACGAGCAGTACTTC. The chain is built from TRBV5-1 and TRBJ2-7, with 11 bases matching TRBD2. The germline gives CDR1 SGHRS, CDR2 YFSETQ. This CDR3 contains 15 residues. With 1 base clipped from V and 2 bases from J, the junction kept 2 bases outside the gene matches. Using reference TRBV5-1 and TRBJ2-7 for the parts outside the CDR3, the full variable domain is KAGVTQTPRYLIKTRGQQVTLSCSPISGHRSVSWYQQTPGQGLQFLFEYFSETQRNKGNFPGRFSGRQFSNSRSEMNVSTLELGDSALYLCASSLKGLAAYEQYFGPGTRLTVT.

The chain carries TRBV6-1 and TRBJ2-3; D is unclear. V dropped 1 base and J dropped 0 bases, with 5 bases sitting between them. This CDR3 spans 14 amino acids. Germline loops: CDR1 MNHNS, CDR2 SASEGT. As DNA, the CDR3 is TGTGCCAGCAGTGAAGAGTATAGCACAGATACGCAGTATTTT. It yields the protein CASSEEYSTDTQYF.